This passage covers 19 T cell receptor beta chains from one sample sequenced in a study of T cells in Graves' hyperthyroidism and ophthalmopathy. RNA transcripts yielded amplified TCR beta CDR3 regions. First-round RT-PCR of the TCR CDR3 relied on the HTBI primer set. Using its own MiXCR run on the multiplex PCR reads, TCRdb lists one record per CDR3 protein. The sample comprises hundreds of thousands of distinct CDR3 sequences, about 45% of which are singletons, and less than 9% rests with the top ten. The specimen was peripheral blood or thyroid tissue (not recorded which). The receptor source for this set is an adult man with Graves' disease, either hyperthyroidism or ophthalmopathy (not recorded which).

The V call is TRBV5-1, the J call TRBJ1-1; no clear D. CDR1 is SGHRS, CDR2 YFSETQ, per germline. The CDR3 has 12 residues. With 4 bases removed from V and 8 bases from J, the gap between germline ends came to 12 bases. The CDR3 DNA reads TGCGCCAGCAGCCATGGTAGGGAAGAAGCTTTCTTT. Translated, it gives CASSHGREEAFF.

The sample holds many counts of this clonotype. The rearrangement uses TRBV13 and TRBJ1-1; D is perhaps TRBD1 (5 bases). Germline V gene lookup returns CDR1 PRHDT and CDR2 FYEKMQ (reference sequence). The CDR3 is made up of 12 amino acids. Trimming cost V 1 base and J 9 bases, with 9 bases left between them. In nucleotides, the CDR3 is TGTGCCAGCAGCTTAGAGGTGGGGCAAGCTTTCTTT. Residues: CASSLEVGQAFF.

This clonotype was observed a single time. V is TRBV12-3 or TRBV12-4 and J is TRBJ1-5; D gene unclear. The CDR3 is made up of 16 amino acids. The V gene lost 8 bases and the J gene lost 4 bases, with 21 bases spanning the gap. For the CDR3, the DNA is TGTGCCAGCTCACCTGGACCCTTCGGATCTAATCAGCCCCAGCATTTT. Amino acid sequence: CASSPGPFGSNQPQHF.

CDR3 amino acids: CASSLQGLENTEAFF. The CDR3 DNA reads as TGTGCCAGTAGCTTACAGGGACTGGAGAACACTGAAGCTTTCTTT. The V call is TRBV19, the J call TRBJ1-1; D is possibly TRBD1 (6 bases). Trimming shortened V by 6 bases and J by 1 base, and 15 bases separated the two germline ends. Germline-derived CDR1 and CDR2 are LNHDA and SQIVND (reference sequence). The CDR3 consists of 15 residues.

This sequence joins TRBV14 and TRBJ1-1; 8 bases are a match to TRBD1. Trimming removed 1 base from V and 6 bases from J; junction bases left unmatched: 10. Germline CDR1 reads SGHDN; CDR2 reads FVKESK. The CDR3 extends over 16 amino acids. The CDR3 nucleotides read TGTGCCAGCAGCCAAGCACCCTGGACAGGGATGCCTGAAGCTTTCTTT. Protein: CASSQAPWTGMPEAFF.

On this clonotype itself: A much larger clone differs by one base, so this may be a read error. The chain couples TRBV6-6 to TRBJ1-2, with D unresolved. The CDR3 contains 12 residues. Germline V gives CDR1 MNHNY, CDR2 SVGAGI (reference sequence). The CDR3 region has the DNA TGTGCCATCAGTGCCAGCAACTATGGCTACACCTTC. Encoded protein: CAISASNYGYTF.

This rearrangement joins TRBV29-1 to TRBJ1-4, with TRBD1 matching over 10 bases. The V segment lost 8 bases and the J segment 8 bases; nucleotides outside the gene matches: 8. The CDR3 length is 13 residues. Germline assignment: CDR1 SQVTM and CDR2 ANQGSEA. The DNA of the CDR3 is TGCAGCTCGCCAGGGACAGGGGTGGAAAAACTGTTTTTT. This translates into CSSPGTGVEKLFF.

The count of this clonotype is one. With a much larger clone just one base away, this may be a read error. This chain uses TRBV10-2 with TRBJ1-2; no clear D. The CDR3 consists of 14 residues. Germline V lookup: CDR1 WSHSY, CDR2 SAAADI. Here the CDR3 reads CASGGNLNYYGHTF. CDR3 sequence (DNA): TGCGCCAGCGGCGGGAACCTAAATTACTATGGCCACACCTTC.

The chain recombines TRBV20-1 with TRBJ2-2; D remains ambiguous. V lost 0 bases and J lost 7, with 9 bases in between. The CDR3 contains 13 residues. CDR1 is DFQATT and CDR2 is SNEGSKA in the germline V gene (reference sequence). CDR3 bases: TGCAGTGCTAGAGATACCCTTGGCGGGGAGCTGTTTTTT. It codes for CSARDTLGGELFF.

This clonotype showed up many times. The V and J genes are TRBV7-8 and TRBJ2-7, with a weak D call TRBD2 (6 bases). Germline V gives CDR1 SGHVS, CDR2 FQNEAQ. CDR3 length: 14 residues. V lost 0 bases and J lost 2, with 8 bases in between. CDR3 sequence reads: CASSLAEGTYEQYF. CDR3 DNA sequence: TGTGCCAGCAGCTTAGCGGAGGGCACCTACGAGCAGTACTTC.

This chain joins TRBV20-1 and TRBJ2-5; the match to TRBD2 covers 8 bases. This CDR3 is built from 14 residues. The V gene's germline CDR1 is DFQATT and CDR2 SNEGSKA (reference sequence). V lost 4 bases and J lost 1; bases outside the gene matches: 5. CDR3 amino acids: CSAISGRAQETQYF. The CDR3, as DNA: TGCAGTGCTATTTCCGGGAGGGCCCAAGAGACCCAGTACTTC.

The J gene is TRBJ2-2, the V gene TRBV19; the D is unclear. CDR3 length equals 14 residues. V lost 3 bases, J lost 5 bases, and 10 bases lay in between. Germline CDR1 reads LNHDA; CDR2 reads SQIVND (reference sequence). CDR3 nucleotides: TGTGCCAGTAGTATCGATAAGGGAACCGGGGAGCTGTTTTTT. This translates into CASSIDKGTGELFF.

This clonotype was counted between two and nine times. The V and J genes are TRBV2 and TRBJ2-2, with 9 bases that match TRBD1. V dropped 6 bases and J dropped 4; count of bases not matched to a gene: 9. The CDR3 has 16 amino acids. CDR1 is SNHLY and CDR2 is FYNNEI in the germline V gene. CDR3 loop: CASSTNRGRVTGELFF. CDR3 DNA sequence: TGTGCCAGCAGCACAAACAGGGGGCGGGTCACCGGGGAGCTGTTTTTT.

CDR3 DNA: TGTGCCATCAGGGACAGGGGGCAGCAGCCCCAGCATTTT. Protein sequence: CAIRDRGQQPQHF. The J gene is TRBJ1-5, the V gene TRBV10-3, with 11 bases that match TRBD1. CDR3 length equals 13 residues. J lost 7 bases, V lost 6 bases, and 2 bases had no gene match. Germline CDR1 ENHRY, CDR2 SYGVKD.

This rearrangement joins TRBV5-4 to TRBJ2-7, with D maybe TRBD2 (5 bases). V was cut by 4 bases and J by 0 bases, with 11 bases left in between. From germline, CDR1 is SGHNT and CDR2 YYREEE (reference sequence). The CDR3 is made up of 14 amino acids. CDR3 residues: CASSVVASSYEQYF. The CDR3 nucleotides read TGTGCCAGCAGCGTGGTAGCGAGCTCCTACGAGCAGTACTTC.

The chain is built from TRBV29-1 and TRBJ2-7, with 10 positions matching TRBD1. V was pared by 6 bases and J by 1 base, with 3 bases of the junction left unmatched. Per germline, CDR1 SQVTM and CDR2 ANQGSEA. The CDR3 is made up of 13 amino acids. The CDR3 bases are TGCAGCGTCACGGGACAGGGGTCCTACGAGCAGTACTTC. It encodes CSVTGQGSYEQYF.

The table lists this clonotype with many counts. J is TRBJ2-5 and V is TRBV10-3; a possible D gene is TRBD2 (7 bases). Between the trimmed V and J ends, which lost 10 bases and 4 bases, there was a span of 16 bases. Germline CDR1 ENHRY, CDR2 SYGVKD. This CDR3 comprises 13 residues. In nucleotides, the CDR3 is TGTGCCAGCATTGAGGGAGGGGGAGAGACCCAGTACTTC. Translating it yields CASIEGGGETQYF.

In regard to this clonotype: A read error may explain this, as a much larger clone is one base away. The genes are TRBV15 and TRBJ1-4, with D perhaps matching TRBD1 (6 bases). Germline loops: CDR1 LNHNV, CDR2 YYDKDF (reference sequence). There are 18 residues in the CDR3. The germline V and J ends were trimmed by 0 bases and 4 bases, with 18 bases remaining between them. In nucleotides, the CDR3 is TGTGCCACCAGCAGAGATACGAACCGGGGGGGCGTTAATGAAAAACTGTTTTTT. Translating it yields CATSRDTNRGGVNEKLFF.

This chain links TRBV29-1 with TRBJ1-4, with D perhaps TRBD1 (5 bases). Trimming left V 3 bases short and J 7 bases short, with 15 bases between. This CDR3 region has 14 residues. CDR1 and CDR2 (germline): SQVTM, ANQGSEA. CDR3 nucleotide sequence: TGCAGCGTTGACGTCGGCAGGGTGACTGAAAAACTGTTTTTT. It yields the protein CSVDVGRVTEKLFF.